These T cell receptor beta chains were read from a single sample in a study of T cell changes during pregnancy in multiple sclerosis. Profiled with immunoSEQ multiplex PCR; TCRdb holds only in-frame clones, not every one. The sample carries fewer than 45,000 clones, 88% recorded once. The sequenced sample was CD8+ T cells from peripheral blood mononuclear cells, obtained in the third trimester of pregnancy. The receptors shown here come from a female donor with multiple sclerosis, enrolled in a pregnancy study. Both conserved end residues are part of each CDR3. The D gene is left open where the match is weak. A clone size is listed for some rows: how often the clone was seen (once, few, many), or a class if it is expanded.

CDR3 protein: CASRGTVSSTDTQYF; CDR3 DNA: TGTGCCAGCAGGGGGACTGTATCTAGCACAGATACGCAGTATTTT; CDR3 length: 15; D gene: NA; clone size: NA; J gene: TRBJ2-3; V gene: TRBV7-9
CDR3 protein: CASSKTTSGDTDTQYF; CDR3 DNA: TGTGCCAGCAGCAAAACCACTAGCGGGGACACAGATACGCAGTATTTT; CDR3 length: 16; D gene: NA; clone size: once; J gene: TRBJ2-3; V gene: TRBV21-1
CDR3 protein: CASSQKIIQGSTDTQYF; CDR3 DNA: TGCGCCAGCAGCCAGAAGATAATTCAGGGAAGCACAGATACGCAGTATTTT; CDR3 length: 17; D gene: NA; clone size: NA; J gene: TRBJ2-3; V gene: TRBV4-3
CDR3 protein: CASSPEDSYEQYF; CDR3 DNA: TGTGCCAGCTCACCAGAGGACAGCTACGAGCAGTACTTC; CDR3 length: 13; D gene: NA; clone size: NA; J gene: TRBJ2-7; V gene: TRBV18
CDR3 protein: CASSLVEEETQYF; CDR3 DNA: TGTGCCAGCAGCCTAGTGGAGGAAGAGACCCAGTACTTC; CDR3 length: 13; D gene: NA; clone size: NA; J gene: TRBJ2-5; V gene: TRBV7-9
CDR3 protein: CASSIDLEHTEAFF; CDR3 DNA: TGTGCCAGTAGTATAGATTTAGAGCACACTGAAGCTTTCTTT; CDR3 length: 14; D gene: NA; clone size: NA; J gene: TRBJ1-1; V gene: TRBV19
CDR3 protein: CASSEDRVNSSPLHF; CDR3 DNA: TGTGCCAGCAGTGAAGACAGGGTGAACTCTTCACCCCTCCACTTT; CDR3 length: 15; D gene: NA; clone size: NA; J gene: TRBJ1-6; V gene: TRBV6-1
CDR3 protein: CASRSSSYNSPLHF; CDR3 DNA: TGTGCCAGCAGGTCGAGCTCCTATAATTCACCCCTCCACTTT; CDR3 length: 14; D gene: NA; clone size: NA; J gene: TRBJ1-6; V gene: TRBV6-6
CDR3 protein: CASSPRGAGGHNEQFF; CDR3 DNA: TGCGCCAGCAGCCCCCGGGGAGCGGGGGGGCACAATGAGCAGTTCTTC; CDR3 length: 16; D gene: TRBD2; clone size: NA; J gene: TRBJ2-1; V gene: TRBV5-1
CDR3 protein: CATRRSDTEAFF; CDR3 DNA: TGTGCCACCAGGCGGTCTGACACTGAAGCTTTCTTT; CDR3 length: 12; D gene: NA; clone size: NA; J gene: TRBJ1-1; V gene: TRBV15
CDR3 protein: CASSLGGTSNQPQHF; CDR3 DNA: TGCGCCAGCAGCTTGGGGGGGACTTCCAATCAGCCCCAGCATTTT; CDR3 length: 15; D gene: NA; clone size: NA; J gene: TRBJ1-5; V gene: TRBV5-1
CDR3 protein: CASSPEWTGVGYTF; CDR3 DNA: TGTGCCAGCAGCCCGGAATGGACAGGGGTAGGCTACACCTTC; CDR3 length: 14; D gene: TRBD1; clone size: NA; J gene: TRBJ1-2; V gene: TRBV5-5
CDR3 protein: CASSAVSGGGETQYF; CDR3 DNA: TGTGCCAGCAGTGCTGTTAGCGGGGGGGGAGAGACCCAGTACTTC; CDR3 length: 15; D gene: TRBD2; clone size: NA; J gene: TRBJ2-5; V gene: TRBV6-1
CDR3 protein: CASGLSRGETQYF; CDR3 DNA: TGTGCTAGTGGTTTGAGCCGAGGGGAGACCCAGTACTTC; CDR3 length: 13; D gene: NA; clone size: NA; J gene: TRBJ2-5; V gene: TRBV12-5
CDR3 protein: CASSVEGGGELFF; CDR3 DNA: TGTGCCAGCAGCGTAGAAGGGGGCGGGGAGCTGTTTTTT; CDR3 length: 13; D gene: NA; clone size: NA; J gene: TRBJ2-2; V gene: TRBV9
CDR3 protein: CASSHRQSNSGANVLTF; CDR3 DNA: TGCGCCAGCAGCCACCGACAGTCCAACTCTGGGGCCAACGTCCTGACTTTC; CDR3 length: 17; D gene: NA; clone size: NA; J gene: TRBJ2-6; V gene: TRBV4-3
CDR3 protein: CASSSFRGGVYNEQFF; CDR3 DNA: TGCGCCAGCAGCTCGTTCCGGGGGGGCGTCTACAATGAGCAGTTCTTC; CDR3 length: 16; D gene: TRBD2; clone size: NA; J gene: TRBJ2-1; V gene: TRBV4-3
CDR3 protein: CASSLQQANDQPQHF; CDR3 DNA: TGTGCCAGCAGCTTGCAACAGGCGAATGATCAGCCCCAGCATTTT; CDR3 length: 15; D gene: NA; clone size: once; J gene: TRBJ1-5; V gene: TRBV7-2
CDR3 protein: CASSAGTENTEAFF; CDR3 DNA: TGTGCCAGCAGTGCCGGGACAGAGAACACTGAAGCTTTCTTT; CDR3 length: 14; D gene: TRBD1; clone size: NA; J gene: TRBJ1-1; V gene: TRBV6-4
CDR3 protein: CASSLRGGGDGYTF; CDR3 DNA: TGTGCCAGCAGTTTAAGGGGCGGCGGGGACGGCTACACCTTC; CDR3 length: 14; D gene: NA; clone size: NA; J gene: TRBJ1-2; V gene: TRBV28
CDR3 protein: CASSQDGTAGELFF; CDR3 DNA: TGCGCCAGCAGCCAAGATGGGACTGCCGGGGAGCTGTTTTTT; CDR3 length: 14; D gene: NA; clone size: NA; J gene: TRBJ2-2; V gene: TRBV4-3
CDR3 protein: CASTALGLGGGELFF; CDR3 DNA: TGTGCCAGCACCGCCCTCGGACTAGGCGGCGGGGAGCTGTTTTTT; CDR3 length: 15; D gene: TRBD2; clone size: NA; J gene: TRBJ2-2; V gene: TRBV27